Shown below are 22 T cell receptor beta chains from a single sample sequenced in a study of CXCR3-negative and CXCR3-positive naive CD8 T cells. UMI-tagged TRB cDNA libraries were built via 5' RACE. TCRdb processed the 5' RACE reads again and assigns one entry to each CDR3 protein, with no DNA. The sample holds about 130,000 distinct CDR3 sequences. Sequencing used naive CXCR3- CD8+ T cells from blood. Regarding subset: CD45RO-CCR7+CD27+CD95- naive CD8+ T cells lacking CXCR3 (TNR3-). Receptors were obtained from a human donor in good health. Some clones in this sample may be carry-over from other donors' samples.

The chain uses TRBV12-3 or TRBV12-4 and TRBJ2-7; checking the TCRdb D call of TRBD1 is not possible without DNA. The CDR3 length is 17 residues. CDR3 region: CASSLKGDTIHFYEQYF.

This rearrangement joins TRBV2 to TRBJ2-2; TCRdb reports TRBD1, a call that lacks DNA to check it against. Per germline, CDR1 SNHLY and CDR2 FYNNEI. CDR3 size: 14 residues. This CDR3 is CASSGGTGTGELFF.

The chain links TRBV3-1 to TRBJ1-1; TCRdb's D call of TRBD1 is untestable without DNA. The germline gives CDR1 LGHDT, CDR2 YNNKEL (reference sequence). This CDR3 spans 13 amino acids. The CDR3 region is CASSPGQHTEAFF.

The chain links TRBV7-9 to TRBJ2-7; no DNA is available, so the TRBD1 call from TCRdb remains unchecked. The germline V gene has CDR1 SEHNR and CDR2 FQNEAQ (reference sequence). This CDR3 region has 16 residues. The CDR3 sequence: CASSSKGGDLSYEQHF.

The CDR3 spells CASRSRRQGVTNEKLFF. This chain connects TRBV12-3 or TRBV12-4 to TRBJ1-4; TCRdb gives TRBD1 as the D gene, but with no DNA this cannot be confirmed. The CDR3 contains 17 residues.

CDR3 sequence reads: CASSSPGQPTYNEQFF. The chain has TRBV7-9 and TRBJ2-1; TCRdb indicates TRBD1, and absent DNA this call remains unverified. In germline, CDR1 is SEHNR, CDR2 FQNEAQ (reference sequence). The CDR3 has 16 residues.

The V call is TRBV6-4, the J call TRBJ2-1. In germline, CDR1 is MRHNA, CDR2 SNTAGT. The CDR3 contains 15 residues. CDR3 sequence reads: CASSDGQVSYNEQFF.

This chain connects TRBV7-8 to TRBJ1-3; TCRdb's D call of TRBD1 is untestable without DNA. The germline V gene encodes CDR1 SGHVS and CDR2 FQNEAQ. The CDR3 contains 15 residues. CDR3 amino acids: CASARDRGSGNTIYF.

The gene calls are TRBV6-5 and TRBJ1-3. Germline values: CDR1 MNHEY, CDR2 SVGAGI. This CDR3 contains 14 residues. CDR3 sequence reads: CASSTASSGNTIYF.

V is TRBV9 and J is TRBJ2-7; TCRdb calls TRBD2, which cannot be checked without DNA. Germline V gives CDR1 SGDLS, CDR2 YYNGEE. The CDR3 is 14 residues long. The CDR3 spells CASSGPTSRAEQYF.

V gene TRBV4-1 combines with J gene TRBJ2-2; TCRdb picks TRBD1, but there is no DNA to check that call. This CDR3 comprises 14 residues. The germline gives CDR1 MGHRA, CDR2 YSYEKL. This CDR3 is CASSQETGAGELFF.

The chain's CDR3 is CATSDHLGGPGELFF. The rearrangement joins TRBV24-1 to TRBJ2-2; TCRdb proposes TRBD1, but this gene call is untestable without DNA. From germline, CDR1 is KGHDR and CDR2 SFDVKD. The CDR3 totals 15 residues.

The CDR3 is CSVEDPGQGFGSYNEQFF. The rearrangement links TRBV29-1 to TRBJ2-1; TCRdb calls TRBD1, which cannot be checked without DNA. Germline V gene data show CDR1 as SQVTM and CDR2 as ANQGSEA. This CDR3 is 18 amino acids long.

The chain recombines TRBV5-6 with TRBJ2-1; with no DNA, the TCRdb D assignment of TRBD1 cannot be verified. The length of the CDR3 is 15 residues. Per germline, CDR1 SGHDT and CDR2 YYEEEE. Here the CDR3 reads CASRDTGTAYNEQFF. Full variable domain (missing parts from reference TRBV5-6 and TRBJ2-1): DAGVTQSPTHLIKTRGQQVTLRCSPKSGHDTVSWYQQALGQGPQFIFQYYEEEERQRGNFPDRFSGHQFPNYSSELNVNALLLGDSALYLCASRDTGTAYNEQFFGPGTRLTVL.

The genes are TRBV5-1 and TRBJ2-1; without DNA, the TCRdb call of TRBD2 cannot be checked. The CDR3 covers 18 residues. Germline CDR1 is SGHRS and CDR2 is YFSETQ. The CDR3 loop reads CASSLGHSAGGPSNEQFF.

The V call is TRBV29-1, the J call TRBJ1-1; TCRdb reports TRBD1, a call that lacks DNA to check it against. Germline CDR1 reads SQVTM; CDR2 reads ANQGSEA. This CDR3 spans 14 amino acids. The CDR3: CSVGPGGASTEAFF.

The J gene is TRBJ2-3, the V gene TRBV20-1; the TCRdb call, TRBD1, lacks DNA for checking. The CDR3 totals 15 residues. CDR1 and CDR2 (germline): DFQATT, SNEGSKA (reference sequence). This CDR3 is CSARDGAGGIDTQYF.

The chain is built from TRBV2 and TRBJ2-7; the D call of TRBD1 rests on TCRdb alone, since no DNA is present to check it. The length of the CDR3 is 15 residues. Germline assignment: CDR1 SNHLY and CDR2 FYNNEI. Here the CDR3 reads CASSSAQGTPGEQYF.

The V gene is TRBV9, the J gene TRBJ1-2; checking the TCRdb D call of TRBD1 is not possible without DNA. Germline V gives CDR1 SGDLS, CDR2 YYNGEE. There are 15 residues in the CDR3. The CDR3 sequence: CASSVADGPGEGYTF.

The chain has TRBV5-6 and TRBJ2-4; the TCRdb call, TRBD1, lacks DNA for checking. Germline V lookup: CDR1 SGHDT, CDR2 YYEEEE. This CDR3 is 14 amino acids long. The chain's CDR3 is CASSIQGEGNIQYF.

The J gene is TRBJ2-1, the V gene TRBV14; absent DNA, TCRdb's TRBD2 call cannot be checked. Looked up from germline, CDR1 is SGHDN and CDR2 is FVKESK. CDR3 length: 17 amino acids. This CDR3 reads CASSQETGPNPANEQFF.

V usage is TRBV10-3 and J usage is TRBJ2-3; TCRdb lists TRBD2, though no DNA is available to test this call. CDR3 length equals 17 residues. Looked up from germline, CDR1 is ENHRY and CDR2 is SYGVKD. The CDR3 loop reads CAIKRTGLAGPTDTQYF.